This TCR beta chain was captured in a study of blood T cell repertoires in COVID-19. Profiling relied on immunoSEQ multiplex PCR, and the TCRdb table lists in-frame clones only, not all of them. The sample consists of about 430,000 clones, about 88% of them appearing once. Germline loops: CDR1 SNHLY, CDR2 FYNNEI. The CDR3 length is 14 residues. Trimming at V came to 3 bases and at J to 7 bases, leaving 6 bases not matched to a gene. The sequence was obtained from a woman aged 18-29 years who had been exposed to COVID-19. The sample taken for sequencing was PBMCs or T cells enriched from blood (not recorded which). The chain is built from TRBV2 and TRBJ1-5; TRBD1 matches 7 bases. CDR3 residues: CASSEETGLQPQHF. The DNA for the CDR3 is TGTGCCAGCAGTGAGGAGACAGGGCTGCAGCCCCAGCATTTT.